Listed below are T cell receptor beta chains from one sample, sequenced in a study of shared clonotypes between healthy human individuals. Libraries were prepared by immunoSEQ multiplex PCR; TCRdb keeps only in-frame clonotypes and omits some of them. Of 850,000 to 1,100,000 clones in the sample, approximately 77% were seen once. Sequencing used memory CD4+ T cells from PBMCs. Every receptor here comes from a man aged 18-30 years in good health. Some clones in this sample may be carry-over from other donors' samples. CDR3s include the opening cysteine and the closing phenylalanine or tryptophan. The D gene is left open where the match is weak.

d_call	cdr3_length	v_call	j_call	cdr3_aa	cdr3_nt
NA	15	TRBV18	TRBJ1-2	CASSPQGTLTYGYTF	TGTGCCAGCTCACCTCAGGGCACACTCACCTATGGCTACACCTTC
NA	14	TRBV7-2	TRBJ1-6	CASSLGPNNSPLHF	TGTGCCAGCAGCTTAGGGCCCAATAATTCACCCCTCCACTTT
TRBD1	16	TRBV25-1	TRBJ1-3	CASSGRQGNAGNTIYF	TGTGCCAGCAGTGGACGACAGGGAAATGCTGGAAACACCATATATTTT
NA	15	TRBV28	TRBJ1-4	CASSLPGSVNEKLFF	TGTGCCAGCAGTTTGCCAGGGTCAGTTAATGAAAAACTGTTTTTT
NA	16	TRBV28	TRBJ2-4	CASSPGQPGAKNIQYF	TGTGCCAGCAGTCCCGGACAGCCAGGGGCCAAAAACATTCAGTACTTC
NA	12	TRBV2	TRBJ1-2	CASSGGGYGYTF	TGTGCCAGCAGTGGAGGAGGATATGGCTACACCTTC
NA	12	TRBV19	TRBJ1-2	CASKKGGYGYTF	TGTGCCAGTAAAAAGGGGGGTTATGGCTACACCTTC
NA	14	TRBV11-3	TRBJ2-7	CASSLGWAAGGQYF	TGTGCCAGCAGCTTAGGGTGGGCGGCGGGCGGACAGTACTTC
TRBD1	14	TRBV7-2	TRBJ2-7	CASSARQGRYEQYF	TGTGCCAGCAGCGCCCGACAGGGAAGATACGAGCAGTACTTC
NA	16	TRBV28	TRBJ1-5	CASSPQTGSRNQPQHF	TGTGCCAGCAGCCCACAGACAGGTTCGCGCAATCAGCCCCAGCATTTT
NA	13	TRBV5-4	TRBJ1-1	CASSFALNTEAFF	TGTGCCAGCAGCTTTGCCCTGAACACTGAAGCTTTCTTT
NA	14	TRBV5-1	TRBJ2-7	CASSLEPSEDEQYF	TGCGCCAGCAGCTTGGAGCCTAGCGAAGACGAGCAGTACTTC